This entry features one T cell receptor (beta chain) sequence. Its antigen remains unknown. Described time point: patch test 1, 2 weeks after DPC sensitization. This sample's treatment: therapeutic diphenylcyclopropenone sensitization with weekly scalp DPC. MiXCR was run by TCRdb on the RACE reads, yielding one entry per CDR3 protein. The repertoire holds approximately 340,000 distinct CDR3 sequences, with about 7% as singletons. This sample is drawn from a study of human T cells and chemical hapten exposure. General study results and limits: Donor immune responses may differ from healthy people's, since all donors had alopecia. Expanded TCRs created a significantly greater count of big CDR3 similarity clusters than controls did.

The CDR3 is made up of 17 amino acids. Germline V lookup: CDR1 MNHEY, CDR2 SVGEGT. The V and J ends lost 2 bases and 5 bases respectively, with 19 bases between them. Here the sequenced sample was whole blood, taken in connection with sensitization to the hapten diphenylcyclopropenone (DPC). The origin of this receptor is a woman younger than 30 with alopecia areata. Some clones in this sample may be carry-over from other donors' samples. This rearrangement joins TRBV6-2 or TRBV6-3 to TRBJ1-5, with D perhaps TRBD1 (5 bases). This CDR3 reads CASSYGRLRDGDQPQHF. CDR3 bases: TGTGCCAGCAGTTACGGTCGTTTGCGGGACGGAGATCAGCCCCAGCATTTT.